The rows below give T cell receptor beta chains drawn from one sample of a study of OX40 agonist ivuxolimab in advanced cancers. The repertoire was sequenced with immunoSEQ multiplex PCR; TCRdb's copy has only in-frame clones and lacks some. The sample contains 45,000 to 65,000 clones, 65% to 90% of which appear only once. The sequencing used CD4+ or CD8+ T cells sorted from blood, collected in a trial of the OX40 agonist ivuxolimab. These receptors all stem from an adult with an advanced solid tumor such as melanoma, head and neck, liver or kidney cancer. CDR3s include the opening cysteine and the closing phenylalanine or tryptophan. A D gene is named only where the DNA matches it firmly. Not all rows give a size; the values are once, few, many and, for expanded clones, a class.

.	TRBJ1-4	few	TRBV19	TGTGCCAGTAGTCCGGATCTGAGTGAAAAACTGTTTTTT	CASSPDLSEKLFF
.	TRBJ1-4	once	TRBV6-1	TGTGCCAGCAGTGAAGCGGCGGGCATGGGTGAAAAACTGTTTTTT	CASSEAAGMGEKLFF
TRBD2	TRBJ2-7	.	TRBV7-2	TGTGCCAGCAGCTCCCCGGGGGGACTAACCTACGAGCAGTACTTC	CASSSPGGLTYEQYF
TRBD1	TRBJ1-5	.	TRBV6-5	TGTGCCAGCAGACGCGACAGGGGCCCCAATCAGCCCCAGCATTTT	CASRRDRGPNQPQHF
.	TRBJ1-3	few	TRBV6-5	TGTGCCAGCAGTTCCAGGGGCGGTGGAAACACCATATATTTT	CASSSRGGGNTIYF
.	TRBJ2-1	.	TRBV27	TGTGCCAGCAGTTTTAGAGCGAGAGTTTACAATGAGCAGTTCTTC	CASSFRARVYNEQFF
.	TRBJ1-3	.	TRBV5-1	TGCGCCAGCAGCTTGGGGGCCAGCCCCTCTGGAAACACCATATATTTT	CASSLGASPSGNTIYF
.	TRBJ2-1	.	TRBV11-3	TGTGCCAGCAGCTTAGATCCAGGGACTTGGAATGAGCAGTTCTTC	CASSLDPGTWNEQFF
TRBD1	TRBJ1-2	.	TRBV7-2	TGTGCCAGCAGCCCCGGGACAGGGGGGCGTCACACCTTC	CASSPGTGGRHTF
.	TRBJ2-7	.	TRBV11-2	TGTGCCAGCAGCCCGTACTTGTACGAGCAGTACTTC	CASSPYLYEQYF
.	TRBJ1-1	few	TRBV6-5	TGTGCCAGTAGGGCCACAGTGGATCGCGCTGAAGCTTTCTTT	CASRATVDRAEAFF
TRBD2	TRBJ2-3	once	TRBV5-1	TGCGCCAGCAGCTTGGCCTCGTTCGCAGCGGGACTCACAGATACGCAGTATTTT	CASSLASFAAGLTDTQYF
TRBD2	TRBJ2-2	.	TRBV5-4	TGTGCCAGCAGCGGACCTAGCGGGGGGTCGAACACCGGGGAGCTGTTTTTT	CASSGPSGGSNTGELFF
TRBD2	TRBJ2-3	.	TRBV5-1	TGCGCCAGCACCCGACTAGCAAACACAGATACGCAGTATTTT	CASTRLANTDTQYF
.	TRBJ2-7	.	TRBV6-6	TGTGCCAGCATTTCCCCCACAATATTTTACGAGCAGTACTTC	CASISPTIFYEQYF
.	TRBJ1-5	.	TRBV18	TGTGCCAGCTCATCCGGGACAAATAGCAATCAGCCCCAGCATTTT	CASSSGTNSNQPQHF
.	TRBJ1-1	.	TRBV5-8	TGTGCCAGCAGCTTGGAAAGGGGGGTCATGAACACTGAAGCTTTCTTT	CASSLERGVMNTEAFF
.	TRBJ2-7	.	TRBV12-2	TGTGCAAGTCGCTTAGCGCAGGGCCCCTACGAGCAGTACTTC	CASRLAQGPYEQYF
TRBD2	TRBJ2-5	.	TRBV5-6	TGTGCCAGCAGCTTACTCTCCCCGGGGGGGCTGGAGACCCAGTACTTC	CASSLLSPGGLETQYF
.	TRBJ2-7	.	TRBV6-5	TGTGCCAGCACCCCACCCCCCCCCGGACTGAGCGAGCAGTACTTC	CASTPPPPGLSEQYF
.	TRBJ2-2	few	TRBV4-1	TGCGCCAGCAGCCCTGGAAGGGGGGGAACCGGGGAGCTGTTTTTT	CASSPGRGGTGELFF
TRBD1	TRBJ1-1	.	TRBV30	TGTGCCTGGAGTGTACGGGACAGCACTGAAGCTTTCTTT	CAWSVRDSTEAFF
TRBD2	TRBJ2-7	few	TRBV7-8	TGTGCCAGCAGCCGCCCTCGGGGTAGCGGGAACGAGCAGTACTTC	CASSRPRGSGNEQYF
TRBD1	TRBJ1-5	.	TRBV7-9	TGTGCCAGCAGCAAGGGGACAGGGACAGGGAATCAGCCCCAGCATTTT	CASSKGTGTGNQPQHF
.	TRBJ2-1	.	TRBV19	TGTGCCTCCAGAAGAAACGGCAATGAGCAGTTCTTC	CASRRNGNEQFF